These 14 T cell receptor beta chains share one sample of origin, sequenced in a study of OX40 agonist ivuxolimab in advanced cancers. The protocol was immunoSEQ multiplex PCR, while the TCRdb copy is restricted to in-frame clones and leaves out a portion. The repertoire holds about 75,000 clones, with about 88% as singletons. The material was CD4+ or CD8+ T cells sorted from blood, obtained in a trial of the OX40 agonist ivuxolimab. The receptors here all came from an adult with an advanced solid tumor such as melanoma, head and neck, liver or kidney cancer.

The chain joins TRBV6-5 to TRBJ1-2; D may be TRBD1 (6 bases). CDR3 length: 13 residues. Trimming removed 6 bases at V and 4 bases at J, with 12 bases between. Germline assignment: CDR1 MNHEY and CDR2 SVGAGI. The CDR3 coding sequence is TGTGCCAGCAGGGAACAGGGATCCTATGGCTACACCTTC. Residues: CASREQGSYGYTF.

Note on this clone: The sample has other DNA sequences that encode this CDR3 too. The gene calls are TRBV2 and TRBJ2-1, with TRBD2 matching over 8 bases. J lost 4 bases, V lost 5 bases, and 10 bases had no gene match. This CDR3 has 16 residues. Germline V gives CDR1 SNHLY, CDR2 FYNNEI. The CDR3 protein is CASSRASGGPYNEQFF. In DNA form, the CDR3 reads TGTGCCAGCAGTCGTGCCAGCGGGGGCCCTTACAATGAGCAGTTCTTC.

The chain has TRBV5-4 and TRBJ1-2, with D perhaps matching TRBD1 (6 bases). The CDR3 is made up of 15 amino acids. The V end was cut by 0 bases, the J end by 6 bases, with 15 bases between. The germline CDR1 and CDR2 sequences are SGHNT and YYREEE (reference sequence). Here the CDR3 reads CASSLDTGSRNGYTF. The CDR3 nucleotides are TGTGCCAGCAGCTTGGACACAGGGTCGCGCAATGGCTACACCTTC.

This chain uses TRBV5-1 with TRBJ1-4, with 7 bases that match TRBD1. The V gene end was trimmed by 5 bases and the J gene end by 6 bases; junction bases not matched to a gene: 4. The CDR3 loop spans 13 amino acids. Germline CDR1 is SGHRS and CDR2 is YFSETQ. The CDR3 nucleotides are TGCGCCAGCAGGGCAGGGGGGTATGAAAAACTGTTTTTT. It codes for CASRAGGYEKLFF.

This clone was seen once. The CDR3 here is CASSQEQGVNEKLFF. CDR3 DNA: TGCGCCAGCAGCCAAGAACAGGGCGTTAATGAAAAACTGTTTTTT. This chain connects TRBV4-3 to TRBJ1-4; TRBD1 is a possible D gene (6 bases). The V end lost 0 bases, the J end lost 4 bases, and 9 bases lay between the germline ends. The CDR3 extends over 15 amino acids. Germline V gene sequence: CDR1 LGHNA, CDR2 YSLEER.

The J gene is TRBJ1-1, the V gene TRBV7-3; D unclear. This CDR3 contains 14 residues. Germline values: CDR1 SGHTA, CDR2 FQGTGA. Trimming took 5 bases from V and 0 from J, leaving 10 bases between them. The CDR3 coding sequence is TGTGCCAGCAGCCCTACAAATATGAACACTGAAGCTTTCTTT. As protein: CASSPTNMNTEAFF.

There are a few counts of this clone. The CDR3 loop is CASTLDKQGTEAFF. For the CDR3, the DNA is TGTGCCAGCACTCTTGACAAACAGGGCACTGAAGCTTTCTTT. V is TRBV6-6 and J is TRBJ1-1; D may be TRBD1 (6 bases). The germline V and J ends were trimmed by 7 bases and 4 bases, with 16 bases remaining between them. This CDR3 spans 14 amino acids. CDR1 and CDR2 (germline): MNHNY, SVGAGI (reference sequence).

V and J are TRBV28 and TRBJ2-7; 9 nucleotides align to TRBD1. The ends lost 0 bases at V and 2 bases at J; junction bases unmatched: 8. The CDR3 consists of 17 residues. CDR1 and CDR2 from the germline V gene are MDHEN and SYDVKM. The CDR3 reads CASSLWGGGTGTYEQYF. In nucleotides, the CDR3 is TGTGCCAGCAGTTTATGGGGAGGGGGGACAGGGACCTACGAGCAGTACTTC.

The V call is TRBV5-4, the J call TRBJ2-3, with 7 positions matching TRBD2. V was clipped by 3 bases and J by 5 bases; unmatched bases: 6. This CDR3 is 14 amino acids long. Germline loops: CDR1 SGHNT, CDR2 YYREEE (reference sequence). The CDR3 coding sequence is TGTGCCAGCAGCTCGAGAGCGGGGTTAGATACGCAGTATTTT. It translates to CASSSRAGLDTQYF.

The chain recombines TRBV27 with TRBJ2-1; no clear D gene. V was pared by 5 bases and J by 0 bases, with 11 bases between. The CDR3 is made up of 15 amino acids. From germline, CDR1 is MNHEY and CDR2 SMNVEV (reference sequence). CDR3 region: CASSPSISSYNEQFF. The CDR3 DNA sequence: TGTGCCAGCAGTCCGTCGATTAGCTCCTACAATGAGCAGTTCTTC.

The chain carries TRBV5-4 and TRBJ2-1, with TRBD1 matching over 7 bases. The CDR3 is 15 residues long. The germline V gene encodes CDR1 SGHNT and CDR2 YYREEE (reference sequence). With 1 base clipped from V and 4 bases from J, the junction kept 5 bases outside the gene matches. This CDR3 reads CASSLRQGVYNEQFF. The CDR3 DNA reads as TGTGCCAGCAGCTTGCGGCAGGGGGTTTACAATGAGCAGTTCTTC.

This chain links TRBV2 with TRBJ2-1; a weak D match, TRBD1 (5 bases). V was clipped by 10 bases and J by 3 bases, with 16 bases between them. The CDR3 is 14 residues long. Germline CDR1 is SNHLY and CDR2 is FYNNEI. The CDR3 DNA is TGTGCCACTAACTCGCAGGGTTTCTACAATGAGCAGTTCTTC. Translated: CATNSQGFYNEQFF.

This clone was observed once. The chain carries TRBV6-1 and TRBJ2-7; 8 bases fit TRBD1. This CDR3 has 14 residues. With 5 bases clipped from V and 7 bases from J, the junction kept 10 bases outside the gene matches. Germline V gives CDR1 MNHNS, CDR2 SASEGT. CDR3 nucleotide sequence: TGTGCCAGCAGTTGGACAGGGCTTTTAGGGGAGCAGTACTTC. Translation: CASSWTGLLGEQYF.

The V gene is TRBV9, the J gene TRBJ2-3; TRBD1 is a possible D gene (6 bases). The V gene's germline CDR1 is SGDLS and CDR2 YYNGEE. The CDR3 consists of 15 residues. The V gene lost 0 bases and the J gene lost 2 bases, with 10 bases spanning the gap. CDR3 DNA sequence: TGTGCCAGCAGCGTAGTGGGGGCGGCCACAGATACGCAGTATTTT. Translated, it gives CASSVVGAATDTQYF.